Presented here are 12 T cell receptor beta chains from one specimen sequenced in a study of chemoradiotherapy in HPV16-positive cancers. Measured with immunoSEQ multiplex PCR; TCRdb has only the in-frame clones, and not every one. The data show under 6,000 clones, 74% seen once. The starting material was tumor tissue, obtained from a patient who underwent chemoradiotherapy. The receptors derive from a human donor with HPV-associated anogenital cancer.

Only one count was recorded for this clone. The chain uses TRBV5-1 and TRBJ2-1, with 8 positions matching TRBD1. CDR3 length: 16 amino acids. V dropped 5 bases and J dropped 9; count of bases not matched to a gene: 16. CDR1 SGHRS and CDR2 YFSETQ come from the germline V gene. This CDR3 reads CASSSGTGPLRGEQFF. The CDR3 DNA reads TGCGCCAGCAGTTCCGGGACAGGCCCGTTGAGGGGTGAGCAGTTCTTC.

This chain joins TRBV28 and TRBJ2-2, with D uncertain. Germline V gives CDR1 MDHEN, CDR2 SYDVKM. The V end lost 5 bases, the J end lost 4 bases, and 11 bases lay between the germline ends. The CDR3 runs 14 residues. This CDR3 is CASSEYRGTGELFF. Here the CDR3 DNA reads TGTGCCAGCAGTGAATATAGAGGCACCGGGGAGCTGTTTTTT.

This chain uses TRBV28 with TRBJ2-3; D is possibly TRBD1 (6 bases). Trimming took off 6 bases at V and 1 base at J, with 17 bases between the two ends. Germline CDR1 reads MDHEN; CDR2 reads SYDVKM. This CDR3 is 16 amino acids long. The CDR3 is CASSPTTGHGTDTQYF. The CDR3 DNA is TGTGCCAGCAGCCCCACCACAGGGCACGGCACAGATACGCAGTATTTT.

This chain joins TRBV27 and TRBJ2-5; 8 bases are a match to TRBD2. CDR3 length: 13 residues. CDR1 is MNHEY, CDR2 SMNVEV, per germline (reference sequence). With 5 bases clipped from V and 5 bases from J, the junction kept 4 bases outside the gene matches. The CDR3 is CASSSGRRETQYF. The CDR3 DNA follows: TGTGCCAGCAGTAGCGGGAGACGGGAGACCCAGTACTTC.

The gene calls are TRBV11-1 and TRBJ2-1, with D uncertain. This CDR3 contains 14 residues. V lost 1 base and J lost 8, with 12 bases in between. Germline assignment: CDR1 SGHAT and CDR2 FQDESV (reference sequence). This CDR3 reads CASSLVPGMHEQFF. The CDR3 region has the DNA TGTGCCAGCAGCTTAGTCCCAGGAATGCATGAGCAGTTCTTC.

The chain recombines TRBV5-1 with TRBJ2-7; 16 positions match TRBD2. Trimming removed 2 bases from V and 5 bases from J; junction bases left unmatched: 10. Germline CDR1 and CDR2: SGHRS and YFSETQ. The CDR3 spans 18 residues. Here the CDR3 DNA reads TGCGCCAGCAGCTTACCGGGACTAGCGGGAGGGCGTAGAAACGAGCAGTACTTC. It translates to CASSLPGLAGGRRNEQYF.

The V call is TRBV6-1, the J call TRBJ1-1; D is uncertain. The CDR3 consists of 14 residues. V was trimmed by 2 bases and J by 6 bases, leaving 13 bases between them. Germline assignment: CDR1 MNHNS and CDR2 SASEGT. The CDR3 spells CASSETPGGSEAFF. The CDR3 DNA sequence: TGTGCCAGCAGTGAAACACCAGGAGGGTCTGAAGCTTTCTTT.

The rearrangement joins TRBV6-5 to TRBJ2-7, with 9 bases fitting TRBD2. CDR1 MNHEY and CDR2 SVGAGI come from the germline V gene. This CDR3 contains 14 residues. Trimming cost V 6 bases and J 2 bases; bases outside gene matches: 5. CDR3 loop: CASRVTSGTYEQYF. DNA for the CDR3: TGTGCCAGCAGGGTGACTAGCGGTACCTACGAGCAGTACTTC.

The genes are TRBV7-2 and TRBJ2-7; D call uncertain. In germline, CDR1 is SGHTA, CDR2 FQGNSA. The CDR3 runs to 14 residues. The V gene lost 4 bases and the J gene lost 7 bases, with 17 bases spanning the gap. CDR3 loop: CASSSRGEYREQYF. CDR3 DNA sequence: TGTGCCAGCAGCTCGAGAGGAGAGTATAGGGAGCAGTACTTC. Together with reference TRBV7-2 and TRBJ2-7, the CDR3 gives the full variable domain: GAGVSQSPSNKVTEKGKDVELRCDPISGHTALYWYRQSLGQGLEFLIYFQGNSAPDKSGLPSDRFSAERTGGSVSTLTIQRTQQEDSAVYLCASSSRGEYREQYFGPGTRLTVT.

Note on this clone: This CDR3 is also generated by other DNA sequences in the sample. The rearrangement joins TRBV5-1 to TRBJ2-3; TRBD2 aligns across 13 bases. The CDR3 length is 16 residues. J gave up 3 bases and V 4 bases, and 5 bases lay outside the gene matches. Germline loops: CDR1 SGHRS, CDR2 YFSETQ. The CDR3 DNA sequence: TGCGCCAGCAGCCCAAGGACTAGCGGGAGTACAGATACGCAGTATTTT. It specifies CASSPRTSGSTDTQYF.

The chain links TRBV7-9 to TRBJ1-2, with D possibly being TRBD1 (5 bases). Trimming removed 1 base at V and 6 bases at J, with 15 bases between. Germline CDR1 reads SEHNR; CDR2 reads FQNEAQ (reference sequence). The CDR3 runs to 15 residues. CDR3 sequence reads: CASSLDRNSYNGYTF. CDR3 bases: TGTGCCAGCAGCTTAGACAGGAATAGTTATAATGGCTACACCTTC.

This clone was counted a single time. The chain employs TRBV5-8 and TRBJ1-2; 8 bases are a match to TRBD1. The J segment lost 2 bases and the V segment lost 3 bases, leaving 3 bases of the junction unmatched. There are 14 residues in the CDR3. The V gene's germline CDR1 is SGHTS and CDR2 YDEGEE. This CDR3 is CASSWQGANYGYTF. The CDR3 DNA reads as TGTGCCAGCAGCTGGCAGGGGGCCAACTATGGCTACACCTTC.